There are a few counts of the clone carrying this TCR beta chain. The antigen is not known. The V end was cut by 4 bases, the J end by 4 bases, with 11 bases between. The CDR3 has 13 amino acids. Germline loops: CDR1 SGHDT, CDR2 YYEEEE. This sample was included in a study of cytotoxic CD8 clonotypes in ibrutinib-treated CLL. In the study overall: Patients gave response samples after a median 12 months of treatment, range 6 to 36.

Clones were sequenced by immunoSEQ multiplex PCR, and TCRdb holds only the in-frame ones, with some missing. Of 90,000 to 95,000 clones in the sample, around 77% were seen once. Study-level points and caveats: A rise in clonality was seen at ibrutinib response, and a fall back toward baseline was seen at progression. Rare overall, public clonotypes shrank or held steady under therapy. Progressing patients had sampling times that differed from those of sustained-remission patients.

The chain is built from TRBV5-6 and TRBJ1-2; tentative D call: TRBD1 (6 bases). The TCR was taken from a human donor with chronic lymphocytic leukemia. This specimen consisted of PBMCs, obtained after 24 months of ibrutinib treatment. Written as DNA, the CDR3 is TGTGCCAGCAGCCGGACAGATTTCTATGGCTACACCTTC. Translated, it gives CASSRTDFYGYTF.